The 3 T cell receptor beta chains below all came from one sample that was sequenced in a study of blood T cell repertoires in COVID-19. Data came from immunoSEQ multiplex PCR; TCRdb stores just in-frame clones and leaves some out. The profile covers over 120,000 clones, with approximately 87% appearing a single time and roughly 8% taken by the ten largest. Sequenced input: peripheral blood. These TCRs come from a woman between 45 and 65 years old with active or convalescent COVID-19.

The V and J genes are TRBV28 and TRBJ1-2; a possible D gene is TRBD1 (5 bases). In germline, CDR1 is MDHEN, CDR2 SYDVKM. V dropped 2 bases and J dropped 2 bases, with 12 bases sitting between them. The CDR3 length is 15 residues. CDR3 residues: CASSLGGGTNYGYTF. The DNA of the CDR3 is TGTGCCAGCAGTTTAGGAGGAGGGACCAACTATGGCTACACCTTC.

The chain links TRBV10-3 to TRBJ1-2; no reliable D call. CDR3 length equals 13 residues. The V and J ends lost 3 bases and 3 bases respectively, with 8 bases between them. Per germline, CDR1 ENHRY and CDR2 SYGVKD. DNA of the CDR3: TGTGCCATCAGTGATGACGGGGACTATGGCTACACCTTC. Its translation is CAISDDGDYGYTF.

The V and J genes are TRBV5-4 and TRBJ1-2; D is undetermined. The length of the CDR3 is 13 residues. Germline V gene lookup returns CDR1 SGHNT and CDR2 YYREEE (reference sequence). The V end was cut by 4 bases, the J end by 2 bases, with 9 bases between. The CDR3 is CASSQQLNYGYTF. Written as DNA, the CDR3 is TGTGCCAGCAGCCAACAGCTAAACTATGGCTACACCTTC. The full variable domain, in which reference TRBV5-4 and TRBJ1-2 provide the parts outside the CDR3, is ETGVTQSPTHLIKTRGQQVTLRCSSQSGHNTVSWYQQALGQGPQFIFQYYREEENGRGNFPPRFSGLQFPNYSSELNVNALELDDSALYLCASSQQLNYGYTFGSGTRLTVV.